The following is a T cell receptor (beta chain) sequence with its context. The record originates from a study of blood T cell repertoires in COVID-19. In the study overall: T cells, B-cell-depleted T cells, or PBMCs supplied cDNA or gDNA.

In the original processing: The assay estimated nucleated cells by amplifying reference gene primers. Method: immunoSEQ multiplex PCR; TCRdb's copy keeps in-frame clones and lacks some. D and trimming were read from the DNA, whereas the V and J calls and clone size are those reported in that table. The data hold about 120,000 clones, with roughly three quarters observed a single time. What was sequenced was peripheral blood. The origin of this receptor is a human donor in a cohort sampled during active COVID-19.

The CDR3 reads CATSTTGDYNEKLFF. CDR3 coding DNA: TGTGCCACCAGCACGACAGGGGACTATAATGAAAAACTGTTTTTT. J is TRBJ1-4 and V is TRBV15, with 8 bases identical to TRBD1. CDR1 and CDR2 from the germline V gene are LNHNV and YYDKDF (reference sequence). The CDR3 runs 15 residues. Germline trimming cut 4 bases from V and 4 bases from J; bases unmatched to any gene: 5.